This T cell receptor beta chain comes out of a study of cytotoxic CD8 clonotypes in ibrutinib-treated CLL. Study in general: In all, about 11 patients were relapsed/refractory, approximately 15 were treatment-naive and 17 to 18 were IGHV unmutated. General observations from the study: Baseline levels of clonality went above those of age-matched healthy donors and moved with circulating CD8+ T-cell counts. Public clonotypes, rarely seen, contracted or held steady on treatment.

This clone showed up just once. Its antigen is as yet unknown. A 1 in 200,000 to 1 in 1 million T cell depth was the sequencing target. Generated by immunoSEQ multiplex PCR, the TCRdb table keeps only in-frame clones and is missing some. Here the sample spans about 160,000 clones, more than 70% being singletons. The germline V gene has CDR1 MNHEY and CDR2 SVGAGI. The germline V and J ends were trimmed by 2 bases and 3 bases, with 7 bases remaining between them. The CDR3 consists of 14 residues. This sample comprised PBMCs, obtained at disease progression, from a patient treated with ibrutinib. The receptor was isolated from a human donor with chronic lymphocytic leukemia. The chain recombines TRBV6-5 with TRBJ1-4; weak D call: TRBD1 (6 bases). CDR3 protein: CASSYAGANEKLFF. CDR3 nucleotides: TGTGCCAGCAGTTACGCAGGGGCTAATGAAAAACTGTTTTTT.